The sequence of this T cell receptor (beta chain) was determined in a study of shared clonotypes between healthy human individuals. Study overall: The plates for each donor numbered three CD4 naive, three CD4 memory, two CD8 naive and one CD8 memory.

The CDR3 has 13 amino acids. Germline V gives CDR1 SGHTA, CDR2 FQGNSA. The V and J ends lost 3 bases and 7 bases respectively, with 11 bases between them. CD45RO-negative, CCR7-selected cells formed the naive CD8 fraction, which excluded terminally differentiated effector memory CD45RA+ cells. Researchers ran the assay at a deep level. Libraries were prepared by immunoSEQ multiplex PCR; TCRdb keeps only in-frame clonotypes and omits some of them. Of about 2 million clones in the sample, less than 95% were seen once. This clonotype was sampled from a man younger than 30 in good health. This chain uses TRBV7-2 with TRBJ2-3; D is ambiguous. Sequenced sample: naive CD8+ T cells sorted from blood. CDR3 sequence: CASSFQSANTQYF. The CDR3 DNA is TGTGCCAGCAGCTTTCAATCGGCAAATACGCAGTATTTT.